This entry is about one T cell receptor (beta chain). Its antigen remains unidentified. The data derive from a study of blood T cells in healthy people across ages. Through a sample-barcoded 5' primer and a J-beta primer mix, a second PCR was run for roughly 6 to 12 cycles. Via MiXCR, TCRdb re-called the 5' RACE reads, giving one row per CDR3 protein. The sample shows roughly 720,000 distinct CDR3 sequences, 53% of them seen only once. General study findings and limits: With naive T cell percentage, TCR beta diversity showed a strong correlation. Researchers said unsorted PBMCs prevented a conclusive naive versus antigen-experienced comparison.

The receptor's source is an elderly man in good health. The source material was blood.

CDR3 residues: CSARTSGSAGYAYF. CDR3 bases: TGCAGTGCCAGGACTAGCGGGAGTGCTGGATACGCGTATTTT. The V call is TRBV20-1, the J call TRBJ2-3; 13 bases are a match to TRBD2. J was trimmed by 14 bases and V by 6 bases; bases with no gene match: 14. This CDR3 spans 14 amino acids. CDR1 and CDR2 (germline): DFQATT, SNEGSKA (reference sequence).